This TCR beta chain was obtained from a study of T cells expressing NK-cell markers. Study-level points and caveats: CD8+ T cells in six donors included dominant NKG2C+ clonotypes at roughly 1.0-7.0%. It is unclear if expanded NKG2C-expressing clones target HCMV antigens.

Synthesis of TCR beta cDNA relied on 5'RACE template switching carrying UMIs. TCRdb reprocessed the 5' RACE reads; each CDR3 protein has one entry and no DNA is given. Its table lists 300,000 to 450,000 distinct CDR3 sequences. On this clonotype: Its antigen is not known.

The sequence came from a man aged 18 to 70 in good health. The sample taken for sequencing was blood T cells: a sorted CD56 or NKG2C T cell subset, CD4+ or CD8+ T cells, or bulk PBMC T cells (not recorded which).

The CDR3 here is CASSLTSGSTDTQYF. The chain uses TRBV7-9 and TRBJ2-3; no DNA is available, so the TRBD2 call from TCRdb remains unchecked. Per germline, CDR1 SEHNR and CDR2 FQNEAQ (reference sequence). The CDR3 spans 15 residues.